Below, 22 T cell receptor beta chains from the same sample are listed, as sequenced in a study of blood T cells in healthy people across ages. PCR was performed a second time for about 7 to 12 cycles using a sample-barcoded 5' primer and a J-beta primer mix. TCRdb fed the 5' RACE reads into MiXCR, producing one record per CDR3 protein. The table includes around 1,000,000 distinct CDR3 sequences, around 27% detected once. These same records also appear under a second study, on T cells of mothers and their children.

Sequencing was performed on blood. These TCRs come from a girl aged 2 to 10 in good health.

Concerning this clonotype: This may be a read error, as it is one base from a much larger clone. The chain has TRBV29-1 and TRBJ2-7; D may be TRBD2 (6 bases). The CDR3 is 11 amino acids. Germline values: CDR1 SQVTM, CDR2 ANQGSEA. CDR3 in amino acids: CSVRDSYERYF. The CDR3 DNA sequence: TGCAGCGTCAGGGACTCCTACGAGCGGTACTTC.

V is TRBV12-3 or TRBV12-4 and J is TRBJ1-5; TRBD1 might be the D (5 bases). The CDR3 length is 14 residues. V lost 7 bases and J lost 4, with 14 bases in between. This CDR3 is CASIQTDLNQPQHF. CDR3 nucleotide sequence: TGTGCCAGCATTCAGACAGACCTAAATCAGCCCCAGCATTTT.

This clonotype has a handful of counts. The genes are TRBV4-1 and TRBJ1-2; no reliable D call. This CDR3 contains 15 residues. The germline V and J ends were trimmed by 3 bases and 5 bases, with 16 bases remaining between them. CDR1 is MGHRA and CDR2 is YSYEKL in the germline V gene. The CDR3 nucleotides are TGCGCCAGCAGCCACCACAAGACGGAGGGATATGGCTACACCTTC. Amino acids: CASSHHKTEGYGYTF.

In its sample, this clonotype was seen many times. The chain joins TRBV10-2 to TRBJ2-1, with 10 bases aligning to TRBD2. CDR3 size: 14 residues. The ends lost 10 bases at V and 1 base at J; junction bases unmatched: 4. Germline lookup yields CDR1 WSHSY and CDR2 SAAADI. CDR3 sequence reads: CATSLAGSYNEQFF. The CDR3 DNA reads as TGCGCCACCTCACTAGCGGGATCCTACAATGAGCAGTTCTTC.

The V gene is TRBV29-1, the J gene TRBJ2-7, with 9 bases lining up with TRBD1. Germline CDR1 SQVTM, CDR2 ANQGSEA. Losses at the gene ends were 6 bases for V and 5 bases for J; bases not matched to a gene: 11. This CDR3 is 14 amino acids long. CDR3 in DNA: TGCAGCGTCTCCTACCGGGACAGGGCTGACGAGCAGTACTTC. Its translation is CSVSYRDRADEQYF.

The V and J genes are TRBV7-8 and TRBJ1-1; weak D call: TRBD1 (5 bases). The CDR3 is 13 residues long. Per germline, CDR1 SGHVS and CDR2 FQNEAQ. V was pared by 1 base and J by 7 bases, with 10 bases between. The CDR3 sequence: CASSLGGGIEAFF. The CDR3 DNA reads TGTGCCAGCAGCTTAGGCGGGGGGATTGAAGCTTTCTTT.

In this sample, this clonotype turned up many times. The chain links TRBV7-9 to TRBJ2-7, with D possibly being TRBD2 (5 bases). From germline, CDR1 is SEHNR and CDR2 FQNEAQ (reference sequence). The CDR3 consists of 12 residues. Trimming removed 5 bases at V and 6 bases at J, with 11 bases between. CDR3 amino acids: CASSLLSGEQYF. In nucleotides, the CDR3 is TGTGCCAGCAGCCTCTTAAGCGGCGAGCAGTACTTC.

The genes are TRBV11-1 and TRBJ2-1; D remains ambiguous. This CDR3 is built from 12 residues. Germline-derived CDR1 and CDR2 are SGHAT and FQDESV (reference sequence). V lost 2 bases and J lost 10, with 9 bases in between. CDR3 protein: CASSLSSREQFF. DNA for the CDR3: TGTGCCAGCAGCTTATCTTCGAGGGAGCAGTTCTTC.

This clonotype was counted between two and nine times. The J gene is TRBJ2-5, the V gene TRBV7-3, with 9 bases matching TRBD2. Germline CDR1 reads SGHTA; CDR2 reads FQGTGA. There are 15 residues in the CDR3. V shed 3 bases, J shed 4 bases, and the junction held 6 bases outside the gene matches. In DNA, the CDR3 is TGTGCCAGCAGCTTGGGGCTTAGCGGGAGAGAGACCCAGTACTTC. This encodes CASSLGLSGRETQYF.

This clonotype has just a few counts. The V and J genes are TRBV20-1 and TRBJ2-6; D uncertain. This CDR3 comprises 14 residues. Germline V gene lookup returns CDR1 DFQATT and CDR2 SNEGSKA (reference sequence). Trimming pared 1 base from V and 0 bases from J, leaving 4 bases between. The DNA of the CDR3 is TGCAGTGCTAGAGCAGCCTCTGGGGCCAACGTCCTGACTTTC. This encodes CSARAASGANVLTF.

This sequence joins TRBV7-9 and TRBJ1-4, with 7 bases lining up with TRBD1. Trimming at V came to 4 bases and at J to 9 bases, leaving 5 bases not matched to a gene. The germline V gene has CDR1 SEHNR and CDR2 FQNEAQ (reference sequence). The CDR3 totals 13 residues. The CDR3 DNA sequence: TGTGCCAGCAGCTATCGACAGGGTCAAAAACTGTTTTTT. It yields the protein CASSYRQGQKLFF.

The genes are TRBV6-2 or TRBV6-3 and TRBJ1-1; TRBD1 matches 7 bases. Germline CDR1 MNHEY, CDR2 SVGEGT. The ends lost 8 bases at V and 2 bases at J; junction bases unmatched: 14. The CDR3 spans 16 residues. CDR3 DNA sequence: TGTGCCAGCCGGTTGGGGACAGTGGAAGGAAACACTGAAGCTTTCTTT. Protein product: CASRLGTVEGNTEAFF.

This clonotype was observed a few times. V and J are TRBV5-5 and TRBJ2-5; tentative D call: TRBD1 (6 bases). The V gene lost 3 bases and the J gene lost 3 bases, with 18 bases spanning the gap. CDR1 is SGHKS and CDR2 is YYEKEE in the germline V gene (reference sequence). This CDR3 spans 16 amino acids. The CDR3 here is CASSSVDRGLEETQYF. The CDR3 nucleotides read TGTGCCAGCAGCTCTGTGGATAGGGGGTTAGAAGAGACCCAGTACTTC.

There are a few counts of this clonotype. The V gene is TRBV12-5, the J gene TRBJ1-2, with 7 bases lining up with TRBD1. J gave up 4 bases and V 4 bases, and 12 bases lay outside the gene matches. The CDR3 contains 16 residues. Germline CDR1 and CDR2: LGHNT and FRNRAP. The CDR3 DNA reads TGTGCTAGTGGTTCTCCTAGTGACAGGGAAGGCTATGGCTACACCTTC. This translates into CASGSPSDREGYGYTF.

This sequence joins TRBV12-3 or TRBV12-4 and TRBJ1-2; D not certain. Trimming removed 3 bases at V and 9 bases at J, with 11 bases between. The CDR3 covers 12 residues. CDR3 nucleotides: TGTGCCAGCAGTTTTTCCCCTGGTAGCTACACCTTC. As protein: CASSFSPGSYTF.

The chain joins TRBV5-1 to TRBJ2-3; 9 bases fit TRBD2. Germline lookup yields CDR1 SGHRS and CDR2 YFSETQ. V shed 0 bases, J shed 1 base, and the junction held 3 bases outside the gene matches. This CDR3 has 16 residues. The CDR3: CASSLAGGGGTDTQYF. In DNA, the CDR3 is TGCGCCAGCAGCTTGGCCGGCGGGGGGGGCACAGATACGCAGTATTTT. Variable domain in full (rest from reference TRBV5-1 and TRBJ2-3): KAGVTQTPRYLIKTRGQQVTLSCSPISGHRSVSWYQQTPGQGLQFLFEYFSETQRNKGNFPGRFSGRQFSNSRSEMNVSTLELGDSALYLCASSLAGGGGTDTQYFGPGTRLTVL.

J is TRBJ2-1 and V is TRBV13; 9 nucleotides agree with TRBD2. With V trimmed by 4 bases and J by 7 bases, 8 bases remained unmatched. The CDR3 extends over 15 amino acids. Germline CDR1 reads PRHDT; CDR2 reads FYEKMQ (reference sequence). In DNA, the CDR3 is TGTGCCAGCAGCTCTTGGGTAGCGGGGGCAAATGAGCAGTTCTTC. Translated: CASSSWVAGANEQFF. The complete variable domain, with remaining parts taken from reference TRBV13 and TRBJ2-1, reads AAGVIQSPRHLIKEKRETATLKCYPIPRHDTVYWYQQGPGQDPQFLISFYEKMQSDKGSIPDRFSAQQFSDYHSELNMSSLELGDSALYFCASSSWVAGANEQFFGPGTRLTVL.

This chain joins TRBV4-1 and TRBJ2-5, with TRBD1 as a possible D gene (5 bases). Germline loops: CDR1 MGHRA, CDR2 YSYEKL. This CDR3 has 14 residues. V lost 0 bases to trimming and J lost 4 bases, with 9 bases between them. As DNA, the CDR3 is TGCGCCAGCAGCCAAGATGACAGAATAGAGACCCAGTACTTC. Its protein product is CASSQDDRIETQYF.

The CDR3 nucleotides are TGTGCCAGCAGCCAAGTTGACTTTCAAGAGACCCAGTACTTC. This translates into CASSQVDFQETQYF. This rearrangement joins TRBV4-2 to TRBJ2-5; no definite D call. In germline, CDR1 is LGHNA, CDR2 YNFKEQ. Trimming took off 1 base at V and 2 bases at J, with 8 bases between the two ends. This CDR3 comprises 14 residues.

This CDR3 reads CASSLIASNTGELFF. DNA of the CDR3: TGCGCCAGCAGCTTGATAGCGTCGAACACCGGGGAGCTGTTTTTT. This rearrangement joins TRBV5-1 to TRBJ2-2; maybe TRBD2 (5 bases). Trimming took 1 base from V and 0 from J, leaving 7 bases between them. CDR1 and CDR2 (germline): SGHRS, YFSETQ. CDR3 length: 15 amino acids. Looking up the rest from reference TRBV5-1 and TRBJ2-2 gives the full variable domain: KAGVTQTPRYLIKTRGQQVTLSCSPISGHRSVSWYQQTPGQGLQFLFEYFSETQRNKGNFPGRFSGRQFSNSRSEMNVSTLELGDSALYLCASSLIASNTGELFFGEGSRLTVL.

The V gene is TRBV7-2, the J gene TRBJ1-2; tentative D call: TRBD1 (5 bases). Germline V gene lookup returns CDR1 SGHTA and CDR2 FQGNSA. CDR3 length: 15 amino acids. Trimming shortened V by 1 base and J by 8 bases, and 17 bases separated the two germline ends. The CDR3 here is CASSLDGGALWGYTF. Here the CDR3 DNA reads TGTGCCAGCAGCTTAGACGGAGGGGCCCTATGGGGCTACACCTTC. Full variable domain (rest looked up from reference TRBV7-2 and TRBJ1-2): GAGVSQSPSNKVTEKGKDVELRCDPISGHTALYWYRQSLGQGLEFLIYFQGNSAPDKSGLPSDRFSAERTGGSVSTLTIQRTQQEDSAVYLCASSLDGGALWGYTFGSGTRLTVV.

There are a few counts of this clonotype. The gene calls are TRBV4-3 and TRBJ1-1; D unresolved. Trimming took 0 bases from V and 4 from J, leaving 15 bases between them. The germline V gene has CDR1 LGHNA and CDR2 YSLEER. The CDR3 is 16 residues long. CDR3 sequence reads: CASSQDYLEGSTEAFF. The DNA of the CDR3 is TGCGCCAGCAGCCAAGATTATTTAGAAGGGAGCACTGAAGCTTTCTTT.